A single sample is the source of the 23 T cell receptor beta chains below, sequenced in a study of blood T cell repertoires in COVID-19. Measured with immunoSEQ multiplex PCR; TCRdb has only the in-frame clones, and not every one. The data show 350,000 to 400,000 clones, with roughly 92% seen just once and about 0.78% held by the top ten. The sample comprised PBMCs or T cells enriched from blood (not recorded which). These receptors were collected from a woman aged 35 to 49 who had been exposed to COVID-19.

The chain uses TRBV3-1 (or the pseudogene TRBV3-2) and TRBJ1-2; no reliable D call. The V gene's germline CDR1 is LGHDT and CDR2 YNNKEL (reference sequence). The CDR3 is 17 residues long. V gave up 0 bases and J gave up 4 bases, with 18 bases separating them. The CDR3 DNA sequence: TGTGCCAGCAGCCAAGAGGGATCCCCGACGAGGGTCTATGGCTACACCTTC. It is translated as CASSQEGSPTRVYGYTF.

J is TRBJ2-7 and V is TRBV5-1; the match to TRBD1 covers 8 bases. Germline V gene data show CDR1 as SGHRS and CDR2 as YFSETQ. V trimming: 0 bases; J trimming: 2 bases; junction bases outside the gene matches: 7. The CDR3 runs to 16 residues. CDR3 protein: CASSLVGGTGTYEQYF. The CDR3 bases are TGCGCCAGCAGCTTGGTCGGAGGGACAGGAACCTACGAGCAGTACTTC.

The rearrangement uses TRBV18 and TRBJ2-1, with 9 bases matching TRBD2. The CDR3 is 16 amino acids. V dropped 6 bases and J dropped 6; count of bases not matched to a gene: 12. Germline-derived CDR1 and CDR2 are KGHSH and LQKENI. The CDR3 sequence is CASSPLSAGGFNEQFF. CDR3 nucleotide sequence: TGTGCCAGCTCTCCCCTCTCCGCGGGGGGGTTCAATGAGCAGTTCTTC.

This CDR3 is CASSTGQTNTEAFF. The CDR3 region has the DNA TGTGCCAGCAGCACGGGACAAACGAACACTGAAGCTTTCTTT. The chain carries TRBV7-3 and TRBJ1-1; the D gene is possibly TRBD1 (6 bases). CDR3 length: 14 residues. The germline V gene encodes CDR1 SGHTA and CDR2 FQGTGA. V lost 5 bases and J lost 1, with 11 bases in between.

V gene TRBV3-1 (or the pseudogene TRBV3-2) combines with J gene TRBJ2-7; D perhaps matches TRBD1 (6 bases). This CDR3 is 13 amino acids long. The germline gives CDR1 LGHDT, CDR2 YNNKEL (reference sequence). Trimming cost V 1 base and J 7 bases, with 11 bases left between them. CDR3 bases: TGTGCCAGCAGCCAAGTTCTAGGGGGAGAGCAGTACTTC. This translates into CASSQVLGGEQYF.

The CDR3 spells CAISGGRGRETQYF. The CDR3 DNA sequence: TGTGCCATCAGTGGAGGGAGGGGTAGAGAGACCCAGTACTTC. The chain uses TRBV10-3 and TRBJ2-5; the match to TRBD2 covers 7 bases. The CDR3 is 14 residues long. J gave up 4 bases and V 4 bases, and 6 bases lay outside the gene matches. From germline, CDR1 is ENHRY and CDR2 SYGVKD.

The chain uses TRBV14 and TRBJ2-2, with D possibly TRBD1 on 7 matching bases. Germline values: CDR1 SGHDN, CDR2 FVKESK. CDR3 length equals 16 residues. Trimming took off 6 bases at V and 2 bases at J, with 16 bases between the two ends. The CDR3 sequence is CASRLGGQINTGELFF. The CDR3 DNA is TGTGCCAGCAGACTGGGGGGACAGATAAACACCGGGGAGCTGTTTTTT.

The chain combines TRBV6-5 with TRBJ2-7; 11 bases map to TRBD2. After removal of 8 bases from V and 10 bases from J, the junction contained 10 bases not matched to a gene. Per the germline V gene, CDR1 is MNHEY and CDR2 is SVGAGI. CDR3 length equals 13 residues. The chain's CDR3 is CASERLAGSPQYF. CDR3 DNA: TGTGCCAGCGAGCGACTAGCGGGATCACCCCAGTACTTC.

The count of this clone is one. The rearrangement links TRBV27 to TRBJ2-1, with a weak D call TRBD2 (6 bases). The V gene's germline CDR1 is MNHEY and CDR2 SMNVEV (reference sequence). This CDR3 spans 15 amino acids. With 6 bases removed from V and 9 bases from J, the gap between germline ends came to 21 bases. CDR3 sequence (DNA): TGTGCCAGCAGCCCACCTAGCCGCGGGACGGGTGAGCAGTTCTTC. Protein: CASSPPSRGTGEQFF.

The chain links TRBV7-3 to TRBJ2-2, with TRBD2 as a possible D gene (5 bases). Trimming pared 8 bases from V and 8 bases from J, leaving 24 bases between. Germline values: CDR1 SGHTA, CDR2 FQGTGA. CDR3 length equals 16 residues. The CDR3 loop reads CASGVGGRPGLGELFF. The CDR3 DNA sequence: TGTGCCAGCGGCGTCGGCGGGCGGCCGGGTCTGGGGGAGCTGTTTTTT.

The CDR3 loop is CASSQDLRNNSPLHF. The CDR3 DNA sequence: TGTGCCAGCAGCCAAGATTTGAGGAATAATTCACCCCTCCACTTT. The chain links TRBV14 to TRBJ1-6; D call uncertain. V dropped 0 bases and J dropped 5 bases, with 8 bases sitting between them. Germline V gene lookup returns CDR1 SGHDN and CDR2 FVKESK. The CDR3 spans 15 residues.

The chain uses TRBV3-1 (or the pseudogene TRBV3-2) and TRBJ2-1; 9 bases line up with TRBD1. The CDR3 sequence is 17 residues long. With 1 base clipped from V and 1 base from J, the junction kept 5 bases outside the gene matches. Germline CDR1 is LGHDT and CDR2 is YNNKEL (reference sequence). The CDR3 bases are TGTGCCAGCAGCCAAGTCACCGGACAGGGGTCCTACAATGAGCAGTTCTTC. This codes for CASSQVTGQGSYNEQFF.

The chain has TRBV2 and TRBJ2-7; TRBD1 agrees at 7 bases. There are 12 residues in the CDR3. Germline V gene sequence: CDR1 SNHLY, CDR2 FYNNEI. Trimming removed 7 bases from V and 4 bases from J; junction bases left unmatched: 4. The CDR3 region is CASNGDRYEQYF. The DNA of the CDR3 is TGTGCCAGCAACGGGGACAGATACGAGCAGTACTTC.

The CDR3 DNA sequence: TGTGCCAGTAAGGGGCAGGGGCTATACTATGGCTACACCTTC. This sequence encodes CASKGQGLYYGYTF. This chain links TRBV19 with TRBJ1-2, with D possibly matching TRBD1 (6 bases). The germline V gene has CDR1 LNHDA and CDR2 SQIVND (reference sequence). The CDR3 length is 14 residues. Trimming took off 7 bases at V and 3 bases at J, with 15 bases between the two ends.

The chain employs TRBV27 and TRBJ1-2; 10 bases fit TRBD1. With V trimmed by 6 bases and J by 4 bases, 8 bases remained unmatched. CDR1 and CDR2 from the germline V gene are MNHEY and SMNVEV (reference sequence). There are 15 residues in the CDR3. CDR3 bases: TGTGCCAGCAGCCCAGGGGGGACAGGGGCCTATGGCTACACCTTC. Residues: CASSPGGTGAYGYTF.

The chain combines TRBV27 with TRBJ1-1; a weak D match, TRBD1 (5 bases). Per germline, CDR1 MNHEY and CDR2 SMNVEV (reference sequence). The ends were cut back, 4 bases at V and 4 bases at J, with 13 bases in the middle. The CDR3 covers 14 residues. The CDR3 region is CASSWIREGTEAFF. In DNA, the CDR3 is TGTGCCAGCAGTTGGATCAGGGAGGGCACTGAAGCTTTCTTT.

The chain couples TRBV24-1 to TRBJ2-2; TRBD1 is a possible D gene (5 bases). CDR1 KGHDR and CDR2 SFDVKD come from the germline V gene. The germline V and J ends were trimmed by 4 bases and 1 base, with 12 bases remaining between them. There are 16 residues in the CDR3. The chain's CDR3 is CATSELLTGNTGELFF. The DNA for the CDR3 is TGTGCCACCAGTGAACTTCTTACAGGGAACACCGGGGAGCTGTTTTTT.

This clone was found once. The DNA for the CDR3 is TGCAGCGTTGAGCCAATCCAGGGAAGTGGCTACACCTTC. It is translated as CSVEPIQGSGYTF. The V and J genes are TRBV29-1 and TRBJ1-2, with D maybe TRBD1 (5 bases). The germline V gene has CDR1 SQVTM and CDR2 ANQGSEA. This CDR3 contains 13 residues. Trimming stripped 3 bases from V and 7 bases from J, with 15 bases between.

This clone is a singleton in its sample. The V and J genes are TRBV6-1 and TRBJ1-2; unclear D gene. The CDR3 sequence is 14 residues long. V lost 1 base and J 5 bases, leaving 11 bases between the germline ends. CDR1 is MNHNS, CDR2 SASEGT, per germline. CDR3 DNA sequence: TGTGCCAGCAGTGAAGGGCCAGGACTTTATGGCTACACCTTC. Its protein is CASSEGPGLYGYTF.

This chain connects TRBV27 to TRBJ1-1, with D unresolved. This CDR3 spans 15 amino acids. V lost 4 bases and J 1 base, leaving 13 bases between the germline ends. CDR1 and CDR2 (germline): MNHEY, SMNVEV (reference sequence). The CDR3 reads CASSSRTGGNTEAFF. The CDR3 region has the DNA TGTGCCAGCAGTTCCCGGACTGGTGGGAACACTGAAGCTTTCTTT.

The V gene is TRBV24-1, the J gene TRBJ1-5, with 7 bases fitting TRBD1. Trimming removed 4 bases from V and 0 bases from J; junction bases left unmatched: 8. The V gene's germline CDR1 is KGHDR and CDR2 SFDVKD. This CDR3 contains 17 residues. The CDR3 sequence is CATSDAQQGLSNQPQHF. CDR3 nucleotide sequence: TGTGCCACCAGTGACGCTCAACAGGGGCTTAGCAATCAGCCCCAGCATTTT.

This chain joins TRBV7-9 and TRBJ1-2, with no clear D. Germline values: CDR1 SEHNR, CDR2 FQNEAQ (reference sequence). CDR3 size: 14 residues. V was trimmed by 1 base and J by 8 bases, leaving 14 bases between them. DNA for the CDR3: TGTGCCAGCAGCTTAGTGGGTGTCGAGGGCGGCTACACCTTC. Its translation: CASSLVGVEGGYTF.

The CDR3 DNA sequence: TGTGCCAGCAGCCCCCCCCTTGGGGGACAGGTCCCTTTGGGTAATCAGCCCCAGCATTTT. Amino acid sequence: CASSPPLGGQVPLGNQPQHF. J is TRBJ1-5 and V is TRBV3-1 (or the pseudogene TRBV3-2); 8 nucleotides agree with TRBD1. Looked up from germline, CDR1 is LGHDT and CDR2 is YNNKEL (reference sequence). The CDR3 is made up of 20 amino acids. V shed 4 bases, J shed 4 bases, and the junction held 21 bases outside the gene matches.